A selection of T cell receptor beta chains follows, all from one sample in a study of blood T cell repertoires in COVID-19. Using immunoSEQ multiplex PCR, the repertoire was profiled, and TCRdb retains in-frame clones only, with some absent. The sample lists 360,000 or so clones; about nine tenths were seen once. Sequencing was performed on PBMCs or T cells enriched from blood (not recorded which). These receptors all come from a woman in her 30s who had been exposed to COVID-19. CDR3s include the opening cysteine and the closing phenylalanine or tryptophan. D genes are given only for firm matches. Size is omitted from some rows. Given values are once, few, many or a class for expanded clones.

D: TRBD2
size: NA
J: TRBJ2-1
V: TRBV5-1
CDR3: CASSLQRGDYNEQFF
DNA: TGCGCCAGCAGCTTGCAACGGGGGGATTACAATGAGCAGTTCTTC

D: NA
size: NA
J: TRBJ1-1
V: TRBV5-1
CDR3: CASSLQGANTEAFF
DNA: TGCGCCAGCAGCCTACAGGGAGCGAACACTGAAGCTTTCTTT

D: TRBD1
size: NA
J: TRBJ1-2
V: TRBV19
CDR3: CASRDPGGSGGYTF
DNA: TGTGCCAGCCGTGACCCAGGGGGTAGCGGTGGCTACACCTTC

D: NA
size: NA
J: TRBJ1-1
V: TRBV7-3
CDR3: CASSLDGGRNTEAFF
DNA: TGTGCCAGCAGCTTAGACGGGGGGAGGAACACTGAAGCTTTCTTT

D: TRBD2
size: NA
J: TRBJ2-1
V: TRBV7-6
CDR3: CASSLGLAGDEQFF
DNA: TGTGCCAGCAGCTTAGGTCTAGCGGGAGATGAGCAGTTCTTC

D: TRBD1
size: NA
J: TRBJ1-2
V: TRBV10-3
CDR3: CAISPGQARAYGYTF
DNA: TGTGCCATCAGCCCGGGACAGGCCCGGGCCTATGGCTACACCTTC

D: NA
size: NA
J: TRBJ2-7
V: TRBV6-5
CDR3: CASSYSERASSYEQYF
DNA: TGTGCCAGCAGTTACTCTGAGCGGGCCAGCTCCTACGAGCAGTACTTC

D: TRBD1
size: NA
J: TRBJ1-1
V: TRBV29-1
CDR3: CSAGGQGEAFF
DNA: TGCAGCGCTGGGGGACAGGGTGAAGCTTTCTTT

D: TRBD2
size: NA
J: TRBJ2-1
V: TRBV13
CDR3: CASSLAVNEQFF
DNA: TGTGCCAGCAGCCTAGCGGTTAATGAGCAGTTCTTC

D: NA
size: NA
J: TRBJ2-1
V: TRBV6-5
CDR3: CASSYSVGGPNEQFF
DNA: TGTGCCAGCAGTTACAGTGTAGGAGGGCCCAATGAGCAGTTCTTC

D: NA
size: NA
J: TRBJ2-5
V: TRBV30
CDR3: CAWSVSEETQYF
DNA: TGTGCCTGGAGTGTAAGTGAGGAGACCCAGTACTTC

D: TRBD1
size: NA
J: TRBJ2-3
V: TRBV5-1
CDR3: CASSRRDRPDTQYF
DNA: TGCGCCAGCAGCCGCCGGGACAGGCCCGATACGCAGTATTTT

D: TRBD1
size: NA
J: TRBJ2-3
V: TRBV10-1
CDR3: CASSESWTGLNTQYF
DNA: TGCGCCAGCAGTGAGTCATGGACAGGACTTAATACGCAGTATTTT

D: NA
size: few
J: TRBJ1-5
V: TRBV19
CDR3: CASSPTGGVNQPQHF
DNA: TGTGCCAGTAGTCCCACGGGGGGAGTTAATCAGCCCCAGCATTTT

D: NA
size: NA
J: TRBJ2-6
V: TRBV3-1/TRBV3-2
CDR3: CASSGDRRSGANVLTF
DNA: TGTGCCAGCAGCGGAGACAGGCGCTCTGGGGCCAACGTCCTGACTTTC

D: NA
size: NA
J: TRBJ2-7
V: TRBV5-6
CDR3: CASSLLVEKEQYF
DNA: TGTGCCAGCAGCTTGTTGGTTGAGAAGGAGCAGTACTTC

D: TRBD2
size: NA
J: TRBJ2-1
V: TRBV3-1/TRBV3-2
CDR3: CASSFSGRRDEQFF
DNA: TGTGCCAGCAGCTTTAGCGGGAGAAGGGATGAGCAGTTCTTC

D: TRBD1
size: few
J: TRBJ2-7
V: TRBV27
CDR3: CASTPYAGQEGTRPYEQYF
DNA: TGTGCCAGCACCCCTTACGCGGGACAGGAGGGGACCCGTCCCTACGAGCAGTACTTC

D: TRBD1
size: NA
J: TRBJ1-2
V: TRBV28
CDR3: CASSLSQGVRGYTF
DNA: TGTGCCAGCAGTTTATCGCAGGGGGTAAGGGGCTACACCTTC

D: NA
size: NA
J: TRBJ2-5
V: TRBV5-4
CDR3: CASSRGQYQETQYF
DNA: TGTGCCAGCAGCCGTGGGCAGTACCAAGAGACCCAGTACTTC

D: NA
size: NA
J: TRBJ2-4
V: TRBV5-8
CDR3: CASSLAGATSHIQYF
DNA: TGTGCCAGCAGCTTGGCAGGGGCAACATCGCACATTCAGTACTTC

D: NA
size: NA
J: TRBJ2-4
V: TRBV18
CDR3: CASSPGLAKNIQYF
DNA: TGTGCCAGCTCACCGGGACTAGCCAAAAACATTCAGTACTTC

D: NA
size: NA
J: TRBJ1-3
V: TRBV7-3
CDR3: CASSLQQGSGNTIYF
DNA: TGTGCCAGCAGTTTACAACAGGGTTCTGGAAACACCATATATTTT

D: NA
size: NA
J: TRBJ1-1
V: TRBV3-1/TRBV3-2
CDR3: CASSQGARAEAFF
DNA: TGTGCCAGCAGCCAGGGGGCGAGAGCTGAAGCTTTCTTT

D: TRBD1
size: NA
J: TRBJ1-1
V: TRBV29-1
CDR3: CSVRMTGRAAFF
DNA: TGCAGCGTCCGCATGACAGGGCGGGCAGCTTTCTTT

D: NA
size: few
J: TRBJ1-2
V: TRBV19
CDR3: CASSLGATRTTVYTYGYTF
DNA: TGTGCCAGTAGTTTAGGGGCGACAAGAACCACAGTATACACCTATGGCTACACCTTC

D: NA
size: NA
J: TRBJ2-3
V: TRBV27
CDR3: CASSGGDTQYF
DNA: TGTGCCAGCAGTGGGGGGGATACGCAGTATTTT

D: NA
size: NA
J: TRBJ1-1
V: TRBV30
CDR3: CASGAEGKRAFF
DNA: TGTGCCTCCGGGGCGGAGGGTAAAAGGGCTTTCTTT

D: NA
size: few
J: TRBJ1-1
V: TRBV29-1
CDR3: CSAPTLDTEAFF
DNA: TGCAGCGCACCGACTTTGGACACTGAAGCTTTCTTT

D: TRBD1
size: NA
J: TRBJ1-1
V: TRBV30
CDR3: CAWAKTGVTEAFF
DNA: TGTGCCTGGGCCAAGACAGGGGTCACTGAAGCTTTCTTT

D: TRBD1
size: NA
J: TRBJ2-7
V: TRBV7-9
CDR3: CASRGQAYEQYF
DNA: TGTGCCAGCAGAGGACAGGCCTACGAGCAGTACTTC

D: NA
size: NA
J: TRBJ1-2
V: TRBV7-9
CDR3: CASSSLGGYTF
DNA: TGTGCCAGCAGCTCTCTAGGAGGCTACACCTTC

D: TRBD1
size: NA
J: TRBJ1-5
V: TRBV27
CDR3: CASSLGGGADQPQHF
DNA: TGTGCCAGCAGTTTAGGAGGGGGCGCGGATCAGCCCCAGCATTTT

D: TRBD2
size: NA
J: TRBJ2-7
V: TRBV2
CDR3: CASSLGLGNYEQYF
DNA: TGTGCCAGCAGTCTAGGACTAGGGAACTACGAGCAGTACTTC

D: NA
size: NA
J: TRBJ1-5
V: TRBV7-2
CDR3: CASSLPSPDSRLHF
DNA: TGTGCCAGCAGCCTACCCTCCCCGGACAGTCGTTTACATTTT

D: NA
size: once
J: TRBJ1-2
V: TRBV7-6
CDR3: CASSQNELQNFGYTF
DNA: TGTGCCAGCAGCCAAAACGAACTTCAAAATTTTGGCTACACCTTC

D: TRBD1
size: NA
J: TRBJ1-1
V: TRBV5-1
CDR3: CASSPGQDTEAFF
DNA: TGCGCCAGCAGCCCAGGACAGGACACTGAAGCTTTCTTT

D: NA
size: NA
J: TRBJ1-1
V: TRBV15
CDR3: CATSRDGPEAFF
DNA: TGTGCCACCAGCAGAGATGGGCCTGAAGCTTTCTTT

D: TRBD1
size: NA
J: TRBJ1-1
V: TRBV6-5
CDR3: CASKPGQVNTEAFF
DNA: TGTGCCAGCAAACCGGGACAGGTGAACACTGAAGCTTTCTTT

D: NA
size: NA
J: TRBJ2-7
V: TRBV3-1/TRBV3-2
CDR3: CASSAQSGSIGEQYF
DNA: TGTGCCAGCAGCGCTCAAAGCGGGTCAATTGGTGAGCAGTACTTC